These 31 T cell receptor beta chains were sequenced from one sample in a study of sequential checkpoint blockade in melanoma. Sequencing was performed with immunoSEQ multiplex PCR; in TCRdb, only in-frame clones are kept and a portion is missing. The data contain 6,100 or so clones, less than 50% of them singletons. This sample's treatment: randomized to nivolumab then ipilimumab (arm A) or the reverse (arm B). The sample was CD8+ T cells sorted from blood (inferred from file names), taken from a patient given nivolumab and ipilimumab in sequence. These receptor sequences come from a human patient with melanoma. Some clones in this sample may be carry-over from other donors' samples.

This clone was detected only a few times. The V and J genes are TRBV5-5 and TRBJ1-1; TRBD1 matches at 7 bases. The V and J ends lost 2 bases and 4 bases, in that order; junction bases with no gene match: 11. This CDR3 contains 16 residues. Germline values: CDR1 SGHKS, CDR2 YYEKEE (reference sequence). The CDR3 spells CASSLPLTGVGTEAFF. For the CDR3, the DNA is TGTGCCAGCAGCTTACCCCTCACAGGGGTCGGCACTGAAGCTTTCTTT.

This chain uses TRBV11-2 with TRBJ2-7, with TRBD1 identical over 9 bases. This CDR3 has 13 residues. Losses at the gene ends were 10 bases for V and 1 base for J; bases not matched to a gene: 5. Germline V gives CDR1 SGHAT, CDR2 FQNNGV. CDR3 protein: CATYGTGSYEQYF. The CDR3 DNA is TGTGCCACCTACGGGACAGGGTCCTACGAGCAGTACTTC.

This clone has more than one count but fewer than ten. The J gene is TRBJ1-3, the V gene TRBV19; possible D gene TRBD1, 5 bases. Trimming pared 6 bases from V and 3 bases from J, leaving 6 bases between. CDR3 length equals 12 residues. Germline loops: CDR1 LNHDA, CDR2 SQIVND (reference sequence). The CDR3 DNA reads as TGTGCCAGTAGGACAGTTGGAAACACCATATATTTT. This encodes CASRTVGNTIYF.

The J gene is TRBJ2-7, the V gene TRBV5-1; no clear D. Germline V gene sequence: CDR1 SGHRS, CDR2 YFSETQ. CDR3 size: 14 residues. V lost 1 base and J lost 2, with 10 bases in between. In DNA, the CDR3 is TGCGCCAGCAGCTTGTCGCGAGGAACCTACGAGCAGTACTTC. Residues: CASSLSRGTYEQYF.

The chain recombines TRBV7-8 with TRBJ2-2; 10 bases match TRBD1. With 0 bases clipped from V and 6 bases from J, the junction kept 7 bases outside the gene matches. Germline CDR1 is SGHVS and CDR2 is FQNEAQ. The CDR3 extends over 17 amino acids. The chain's CDR3 is CASSLAEDRGESGELFF. The CDR3, as DNA: TGTGCCAGCAGCTTAGCGGAGGACAGGGGGGAATCCGGGGAGCTGTTTTTT.

The chain is built from TRBV21-1 and TRBJ2-7; TRBD1, the table's D call, was not compared with the DNA. TRBV21-1 corresponds to a pseudogene. The CDR3 spans 14 residues. CDR3 DNA: TGTGCCAGCAGCGTGACAGGGGGCTCCTACGAGCAGTACTTC. This sequence encodes CASSVTGGSYEQYF.

The V and J genes are TRBV28 and TRBJ2-7, with TRBD2 matching 10 bases. Germline V CDR1 and CDR2: MDHEN, SYDVKM. Germline trimming cut 3 bases from V and 6 bases from J; bases unmatched to any gene: 5. The CDR3 consists of 14 residues. CDR3 loop: CASSLLAGVAEQYF. CDR3 DNA sequence: TGTGCCAGCAGTTTGCTAGCGGGGGTCGCCGAGCAGTACTTC.

The V call is TRBV7-6, the J call TRBJ2-7; tentative D call: TRBD1 (5 bases). Germline V lookup: CDR1 SGHVS, CDR2 FNYEAQ. V shed 0 bases and J shed 2 bases, with 8 bases lying between them. CDR3 length: 14 residues. In DNA, the CDR3 is TGTGCCAGCAGCTTAGCGGGGCCCCCCTACGAGCAGTACTTC. Translated: CASSLAGPPYEQYF. Variable domain in full (rest from reference TRBV7-6 and TRBJ2-7): GAGVSQSPRYKVTKRGQDVALRCDPISGHVSLYWYRQALGQGPEFLTYFNYEAQQDKSGLPNDRFSAERPEGSISTLTIQRTEQRDSAMYRCASSLAGPPYEQYFGPGTRLTVT.

The chain carries TRBV4-3 and TRBJ2-3; tentatively, D is TRBD1 (6 bases). Germline values: CDR1 LGHNA, CDR2 YSLEER. The ends were cut back, 1 base at V and 5 bases at J, with 16 bases in the middle. This CDR3 has 16 amino acids. CDR3 sequence: CASSQGVNRDEDTQYF. CDR3 sequence (DNA): TGCGCCAGCAGCCAAGGGGTTAACAGGGACGAAGATACGCAGTATTTT.

The rearrangement links TRBV6-5 to TRBJ1-2; D gene uncertain. V was pared by 5 bases and J by 4 bases, with 11 bases between. The CDR3 covers 13 residues. The V gene's germline CDR1 is MNHEY and CDR2 SVGAGI. Here the CDR3 DNA reads TGTGCCAGCAGTCGGGATAACCTCTATGGCTACACCTTC. This gives the protein CASSRDNLYGYTF.

About this clone: This sample also contains other DNA sequences that code for the same CDR3. The chain carries TRBV11-2 and TRBJ2-7, with TRBD1 matching 8 bases. Trimming removed 3 bases from V and 3 bases from J; junction bases left unmatched: 4. Germline V gives CDR1 SGHAT, CDR2 FQNNGV. The CDR3 has 14 residues. The CDR3 loop reads CASSFGQGGYEQYF. CDR3 bases: TGTGCCAGCAGCTTCGGACAGGGAGGCTACGAGCAGTACTTC.

The chain combines TRBV6-6 with TRBJ2-7, with D possibly TRBD2 on 6 matching bases. The V end was cut by 7 bases, the J end by 4 bases, with 14 bases between. The length of the CDR3 is 13 residues. Germline lookup yields CDR1 MNHNY and CDR2 SVGAGI (reference sequence). CDR3 in DNA: TGTGCCAGCACCTACAACCGGGAGTACGAGCAGTACTTC. As protein: CASTYNREYEQYF.

The rearrangement joins TRBV6-6 to TRBJ2-7; 9 bases are a match to TRBD2. With V trimmed by 0 bases and J by 1 base, 1 base remained unmatched. CDR1 MNHNY and CDR2 SVGAGI come from the germline V gene (reference sequence). The CDR3 totals 15 residues. CDR3 in amino acids: CASSYSAGGSYEQYF. CDR3 bases: TGTGCCAGCAGTTACTCAGCGGGGGGTTCCTACGAGCAGTACTTC.

The rearrangement uses TRBV11-3 and TRBJ1-1, with no clear D. Germline V CDR1 and CDR2: SGHNT, YENEEA. Trimming removed 3 bases from V and 7 bases from J, with 9 bases in between. The CDR3 has 12 residues. The CDR3 DNA reads TGTGCCAGCAGCTTGAGAGGGAATGAAGCTTTCTTT. It translates to CASSLRGNEAFF.

In this sample, this clone turned up once. The chain employs TRBV4-1 and TRBJ1-5; maybe TRBD1 (6 bases). This CDR3 comprises 14 residues. V was trimmed by 1 base and J by 9 bases, leaving 13 bases between them. CDR1 and CDR2 from the germline V gene are MGHRA and YSYEKL. In nucleotides, the CDR3 is TGCGCCAGCAGCCAAGGATACAGGGACCCGCCCCAGCATTTT. Translated, it gives CASSQGYRDPPQHF.

The chain is built from TRBV4-3 and TRBJ2-1; TRBD2 agrees at 8 bases. Germline values: CDR1 LGHNA, CDR2 YSLEER. There are 16 residues in the CDR3. J gave up 2 bases and V 0 bases, and 3 bases lay outside the gene matches. The CDR3, as DNA: TGCGCCAGCAGCCAAGATTCGCGGGGGGCCTACAATGAGCAGTTCTTC. Amino acids: CASSQDSRGAYNEQFF.

The CDR3 region is CASRLEISGNTIYF. CDR3 nucleotides: TGTGCCAGCAGATTAGAGATCTCTGGAAACACCATATATTTT. This chain connects TRBV27 to TRBJ1-3; D is unresolved. The CDR3 is made up of 14 amino acids. Trimming removed 6 bases at V and 0 bases at J, with 9 bases between. CDR1 is MNHEY, CDR2 SMNVEV, per germline (reference sequence).

The J gene is TRBJ2-7, the V gene TRBV27; D may be TRBD2 (7 bases). Germline V lookup: CDR1 MNHEY, CDR2 SMNVEV (reference sequence). Trimming shortened V by 7 bases and J by 5 bases, and 18 bases separated the two germline ends. The CDR3 is made up of 14 amino acids. As DNA, the CDR3 is TGTGCCAGCAATCCCGCGGGGGCTGTCAACGAGCAGTACTTC. Translation gives CASNPAGAVNEQYF.

The gene calls are TRBV9 and TRBJ1-4; D is possibly TRBD1 (5 bases). CDR1 SGDLS and CDR2 YYNGEE come from the germline V gene. Trimming cost V 0 bases and J 4 bases, with 10 bases left between them. CDR3 length: 15 residues. CDR3 in amino acids: CASSVGGDYNEKLFF. The CDR3 bases are TGTGCCAGCAGCGTAGGCGGGGACTATAATGAAAAACTGTTTTTT. The full variable domain, rest sourced from reference TRBV9 and TRBJ1-4, is DSGVTQTPKHLITATGQRVTLRCSPRSGDLSVYWYQQSLDQGLQFLIQYYNGEERAKGNILERFSAQQFPDLHSELNLSSLELGDSALYFCASSVGGDYNEKLFFGSGTQLSVL.

This chain connects TRBV19 to TRBJ2-7, with TRBD1 matching over 11 bases. Losses at the gene ends were 3 bases for V and 6 bases for J; bases not matched to a gene: 1. The CDR3 extends over 13 amino acids. Germline CDR1 reads LNHDA; CDR2 reads SQIVND (reference sequence). The CDR3 sequence is CASSMGTGGEQYF. For the CDR3, the DNA is TGTGCCAGTAGTATGGGGACAGGGGGCGAGCAGTACTTC.

This clone was counted only a few times. The V and J genes are TRBV6-1 and TRBJ2-2; TRBD2 is a possible D gene (5 bases). V lost 5 bases to trimming and J lost 1 base, with 8 bases between them. Germline V lookup: CDR1 MNHNS, CDR2 SASEGT. The CDR3 is 14 residues long. CDR3 nucleotide sequence: TGTGCCAGCAGTACCGGGAAGAACACCGGGGAGCTGTTTTTT. It encodes CASSTGKNTGELFF.

Turning to this clone: At one boundary the junction diverges from the germline segment, which might be a read error. This chain uses TRBV7-7 with TRBJ1-1; D gene unclear. The CDR3 is made up of 15 amino acids. Germline CDR1 is SSHAT and CDR2 is FNYEAQ (reference sequence). This chain's CDR3 is CASSERRLENTEAFF. DNA for the CDR3: TGTGCTAGCAGCGAACGGAGATTAGAGAACACTGAAGCTTTCTTT.

The chain uses TRBV5-6 and TRBJ1-5, with 9 bases aligning to TRBD1. J lost 3 bases, V lost 2 bases, and 3 bases had no gene match. This CDR3 contains 15 residues. Germline V lookup: CDR1 SGHDT, CDR2 YYEEEE. This CDR3 is CASSFGQGNNQPQHF. The CDR3 bases are TGTGCCAGCAGCTTTGGACAGGGGAACAATCAGCCCCAGCATTTT.

By share, this clone ranks as large. The genes are TRBV30 and TRBJ2-7; perhaps TRBD1 as D (5 bases). The CDR3 runs to 12 residues. V lost 2 bases, J lost 3 bases, and 8 bases lay in between. CDR1 is GTSNPN, CDR2 SVGIG, per germline (reference sequence). CDR3 sequence (DNA): TGTGCCTGGAGTTCCGACAGCTACGAGCAGTACTTC. It translates to CAWSSDSYEQYF.

The rearrangement uses TRBV27 and TRBJ2-7, with TRBD1 matching 10 bases. The CDR3 consists of 15 residues. Germline V gene lookup returns CDR1 MNHEY and CDR2 SMNVEV (reference sequence). V lost 6 bases to trimming and J lost 6 bases; unmatched junction nucleotides: 11. The CDR3 sequence: CASSQTGGASSEQYF. The CDR3 DNA reads as TGTGCCAGCAGCCAGACAGGGGGCGCGAGTAGCGAGCAGTACTTC.

The chain employs TRBV7-9 and TRBJ1-2; D ambiguous. Trimming shortened V by 0 bases and J by 2 bases, and 10 bases separated the two germline ends. Germline CDR1 SEHNR, CDR2 FQNEAQ (reference sequence). This CDR3 spans 15 amino acids. CDR3 loop: CASSLAEAYNYGYTF. CDR3 nucleotide sequence: TGTGCCAGCAGCTTAGCGGAGGCATACAACTATGGCTACACCTTC.

The DNA of the CDR3 is TGTGCCAGCAGTGAGTGGGCCGGTACAGGGGCGAATTCACCCCTCCACTTT. Residues: CASSEWAGTGANSPLHF. J is TRBJ1-6 and V is TRBV6-1; 7 bases map to TRBD1. Germline V gene data show CDR1 as MNHNS and CDR2 as SASEGT. This CDR3 has 17 residues. Losses at the gene ends were 3 bases for V and 7 bases for J; bases not matched to a gene: 12.

V usage is TRBV2 and J usage is TRBJ1-6, with 7 bases lining up with TRBD1. The germline V gene encodes CDR1 SNHLY and CDR2 FYNNEI. Germline trimming cut 6 bases from V and 4 bases from J; bases unmatched to any gene: 6. The length of the CDR3 is 15 residues. The CDR3 sequence is CASSPTGAYNSPLHF. In DNA form, the CDR3 reads TGTGCCAGCAGCCCTACAGGGGCTTATAATTCACCCCTCCACTTT.

The genes are TRBV29-1 and TRBJ2-7, with D possibly being TRBD1 (7 bases). The CDR3 loop spans 12 amino acids. Between the trimmed V and J ends, which lost 3 bases and 4 bases, there was a span of 10 bases. Germline loops: CDR1 SQVTM, CDR2 ANQGSEA. The CDR3 region is CSVETGRYEQYF. CDR3 DNA: TGCAGCGTTGAGACAGGGAGGTACGAGCAGTACTTC.

This clone came up a few times. The chain couples TRBV19 to TRBJ2-7; possibly TRBD1 for D (6 bases). This CDR3 has 13 amino acids. CDR1 is LNHDA and CDR2 is SQIVND in the germline V gene (reference sequence). Trimming pared 11 bases from V and 3 bases from J, leaving 17 bases between. CDR3 protein: CAVGAGAGYEQYF. CDR3 DNA: TGTGCCGTCGGGGCAGGGGCGGGCTACGAGCAGTACTTC.

The chain recombines TRBV9 with TRBJ2-7; 9 nucleotides line up with TRBD2. Trimming took 0 bases from V and 7 from J; bases not matched to a gene: 8. CDR3 length equals 15 residues. Germline CDR1 reads SGDLS; CDR2 reads YYNGEE. The CDR3 coding sequence is TGTGCCAGCAGCGTAGATTTGGGACTAGCCGGGGAGCAGTACTTC. As protein: CASSVDLGLAGEQYF.